Each of the 28 T cell receptor beta chains below was sequenced from the same sample in a study of T-cell reconstitution after alpha-beta-depleted transplantation in children. Unique molecular identifiers were built into the TCRbeta library. MiXCR, run by TCRdb on the PCR reads, gives a single entry per CDR3 protein. In the table there are some 200,000 distinct CDR3 sequences, around 5.9% of which are singletons. Sample: PBMCs, taken before TCRalphabeta/CD19-depleted stem cell transplant. These receptors were taken from a girl under two years old with combined immunodeficiency, due to receive a stem cell transplant.

Ten or more counts support this clonotype. The chain is built from TRBV7-9 and TRBJ2-1; D is unclear. Germline V gene lookup returns CDR1 SEHNR and CDR2 FQNEAQ (reference sequence). There are 11 residues in the CDR3. V gave up 4 bases and J gave up 9 bases, with 7 bases separating them. In DNA form, the CDR3 reads TGTGCCAGCAGCTACCTAAGTGAGCAGTTCTTC. Translating gives CASSYLSEQFF.

There are a few counts of this clonotype. J is TRBJ2-2 and V is TRBV7-8; 12 bases agree with TRBD2. The germline gives CDR1 SGHVS, CDR2 FQNEAQ. The CDR3 totals 17 residues. After removal of 0 bases from V and 6 bases from J, the junction contained 5 bases not matched to a gene. The CDR3 loop is CASSLAWRLAGAGELFF. CDR3 bases: TGTGCCAGCAGCTTAGCATGGAGACTAGCGGGAGCCGGGGAGCTGTTTTTT.

This clonotype was seen a handful of times. An end of the junction does not agree with germline; a read error may underlie this. This chain connects TRBV29-1 to TRBJ2-2; no clear D gene. CDR1 and CDR2 from the germline V gene are SQVTM and ANQGSEA. This CDR3 has 13 amino acids. CDR3 coding DNA: TGCGGCGTATTTAGGGAGAACACCGGGGAGCTGTTTTTT. Residues: CGVFRENTGELFF.

This clonotype was found many times. The V call is TRBV30, the J call TRBJ1-5, with D possibly matching TRBD1 (5 bases). This CDR3 is 13 amino acids long. From germline, CDR1 is GTSNPN and CDR2 SVGIG (reference sequence). The V end was cut by 1 base, the J end by 3 bases, with 7 bases between. The CDR3 loop is CAWSEGNNQPQHF. CDR3 nucleotide sequence: TGTGCCTGGAGTGAGGGGAACAATCAGCCCCAGCATTTT. Drawing the rest from reference TRBV30 and TRBJ1-5, the complete variable domain is SQTIHQWPATLVQPVGSPLSLECTVEGTSNPNLYWYRQAAGRGLQLLFYSVGIGQISSEVPQNLSASRPQDRQFILSSKKLLLSDSGFYLCAWSEGNNQPQHFGDGTRLSIL.

In this sample, this clonotype turned up many times. The V and J genes are TRBV24-1 and TRBJ2-6, with 7 nucleotides matching TRBD1. Losses at the gene ends were 8 bases for V and 1 base for J; bases not matched to a gene: 22. CDR1 and CDR2 (germline): KGHDR, SFDVKD. This CDR3 contains 21 residues. CDR3 nucleotide sequence: TGTGCCACCACTACTCCGGGACAGATCGATATCAGATCTTCTGGGGCCAACGTCCTGACTTTC. This sequence encodes CATTTPGQIDIRSSGANVLTF.

The sample holds a few counts of this clonotype. The chain combines TRBV5-1 with TRBJ2-7; 8 nucleotides align to TRBD2. CDR3 length: 16 amino acids. Germline values: CDR1 SGHRS, CDR2 YFSETQ. Trimming cost V 4 bases and J 3 bases; bases outside gene matches: 12. In nucleotides, the CDR3 is TGCGCCAGCAGCGGGAAAAGACTAGCGAGGGACTACGAGCAGTACTTC. Protein sequence: CASSGKRLARDYEQYF.

The table lists this clonotype with many counts. The chain couples TRBV12-3 or TRBV12-4 to TRBJ2-3, with unresolved D. The ends were cut back, 10 bases at V and 3 bases at J, with 17 bases in the middle. This CDR3 is built from 14 residues. CDR3 sequence (DNA): TGTGCCATATTGGAAGAACAGTTGACAGATACGCAGTATTTT. Encoded protein: CAILEEQLTDTQYF.

This clonotype showed up many times. This chain connects TRBV12-3 or TRBV12-4 to TRBJ2-7; a weak D match, TRBD1 (5 bases). CDR3 length equals 17 residues. V was shortened by 1 base and J by 3 bases, with 19 bases between the two germline ends. The CDR3 DNA reads TGTGCCAGCAGTTTAGATCTGGGCAGGGTAGCAGGCTACGAGCAGTACTTC. Translation gives CASSLDLGRVAGYEQYF.

This clonotype came up many times. The chain recombines TRBV5-1 with TRBJ1-1, with TRBD1 as a possible D gene (5 bases). V shed 1 base and J shed 8 bases, with 9 bases lying between them. The CDR3 is made up of 12 amino acids. The V gene's germline CDR1 is SGHRS and CDR2 YFSETQ. DNA of the CDR3: TGCGCCAGCAGCTTGATCCAGGGCGAAGCTTTCTTT. Protein sequence: CASSLIQGEAFF.

This clonotype has ten or more counts. V gene TRBV12-3 or TRBV12-4 combines with J gene TRBJ1-5; the D gene is possibly TRBD1 (6 bases). There are 17 residues in the CDR3. The V and J ends lost 5 bases and 5 bases respectively, with 22 bases between them. The DNA for the CDR3 is TGTGCCAGCAGTCCCCCCGGCAGGGGCCTAAAAGATCAGCCCCAGCATTTT. This sequence encodes CASSPPGRGLKDQPQHF.

This clonotype was recorded at least ten times. In DNA, the CDR3 is TGCAGTGCTCCCCCTAGCGGGGGGAACAATGAGCAGTTCTTC. Translation: CSAPPSGGNNEQFF. V is TRBV20-1 and J is TRBJ2-1, with 11 nucleotides matching TRBD2. The germline CDR1 and CDR2 sequences are DFQATT and SNEGSKA (reference sequence). Trimming removed 5 bases from V and 5 bases from J; junction bases left unmatched: 5. The CDR3 runs to 14 residues.

The chain uses TRBV9 and TRBJ1-2; D uncertain. The V end was cut by 2 bases, the J end by 4 bases, with 12 bases between. Germline V gives CDR1 SGDLS, CDR2 YYNGEE. The CDR3 runs to 14 residues. The chain's CDR3 is CASSVGQVLYGYTF. The DNA for the CDR3 is TGTGCCAGCAGCGTGGGTCAAGTACTCTATGGCTACACCTTC.

In its sample, this clonotype was seen many times. V gene TRBV10-3 combines with J gene TRBJ2-1, with 9 bases lining up with TRBD1. This CDR3 has 16 residues. The V and J ends lost 0 bases and 3 bases, in that order; junction bases with no gene match: 3. Germline assignment: CDR1 ENHRY and CDR2 SYGVKD. CDR3 coding DNA: TGTGCCATCAGTGAGTCAATGGGACAGGGCTACAATGAGCAGTTCTTC. It codes for CAISESMGQGYNEQFF.

The gene calls are TRBV29-1 and TRBJ2-7; TRBD2 aligns across 9 bases. The CDR3 is made up of 14 amino acids. CDR1 and CDR2 from the germline V gene are SQVTM and ANQGSEA. The junction had 4 bases not matched to a gene; V was cut back by 1 base and J by 3 bases. CDR3: CSVEASGTLYEQYF. The CDR3 region has the DNA TGCAGCGTTGAAGCTAGCGGGACCCTCTACGAGCAGTACTTC.

This clonotype was counted many times. The V call is TRBV5-1, the J call TRBJ2-7, with D perhaps matching TRBD1 (6 bases). V shed 0 bases and J shed 3 bases, with 10 bases lying between them. This CDR3 comprises 14 residues. CDR1 is SGHRS, CDR2 YFSETQ, per germline. Here the CDR3 reads CASSLGTGNYEQYF. In DNA form, the CDR3 reads TGCGCCAGCAGCTTGGGCACAGGGAACTACGAGCAGTACTTC. The full variable domain, in which reference TRBV5-1 and TRBJ2-7 provide the parts outside the CDR3, is KAGVTQTPRYLIKTRGQQVTLSCSPISGHRSVSWYQQTPGQGLQFLFEYFSETQRNKGNFPGRFSGRQFSNSRSEMNVSTLELGDSALYLCASSLGTGNYEQYFGPGTRLTVT.

This clonotype has ten or more counts. V usage is TRBV3-1 and J usage is TRBJ2-2; a weak D match, TRBD2 (6 bases). CDR1 is LGHDT and CDR2 is YNNKEL in the germline V gene (reference sequence). Trimming stripped 0 bases from V and 3 bases from J, with 17 bases between. This CDR3 is 18 amino acids long. CDR3 DNA sequence: TGTGCCAGCAGCCAAGATAGGGAGGCGGGGTCTTACACCGGGGAGCTGTTTTTT. Its protein product is CASSQDREAGSYTGELFF.

This clonotype has more than one count but fewer than ten. This chain joins TRBV6-5 and TRBJ2-7, with 8 bases that match TRBD2. The CDR3 sequence is 18 residues long. Germline trimming cut 3 bases from V and 3 bases from J; bases unmatched to any gene: 16. Germline V gene data show CDR1 as MNHEY and CDR2 as SVGAGI. The CDR3 nucleotides are TGTGCCAGCAGTTATGTCGGGGGGGCGACCCAACCCCTCTACGAGCAGTACTTC. It translates to CASSYVGGATQPLYEQYF.

In this sample, this clonotype turned up many times. The chain uses TRBV28 and TRBJ2-1; D is undetermined. This CDR3 has 12 residues. Germline assignment: CDR1 MDHEN and CDR2 SYDVKM. Trimming pared 2 bases from V and 7 bases from J, leaving 6 bases between. CDR3 coding DNA: TGTGCCAGCAGTTTAATCGATAATGAGCAGTTCTTC. Translating gives CASSLIDNEQFF.

Ten or more counts support this clonotype. V gene TRBV7-2 combines with J gene TRBJ1-5, with D unclear. The germline V gene has CDR1 SGHTA and CDR2 FQGNSA. Trimming pared 1 base from V and 2 bases from J, leaving 9 bases between. The CDR3 contains 15 residues. The CDR3 DNA follows: TGTGCCAGCAGCTTAGATTGGTTGGGCAATCAGCCCCAGCATTTT. Protein: CASSLDWLGNQPQHF.

This clonotype appeared many times. V usage is TRBV7-3 and J usage is TRBJ2-1; no definite D call. The V gene's germline CDR1 is SGHTA and CDR2 FQGTGA. The CDR3 is 14 amino acids. V was shortened by 5 bases and J by 6 bases, with 14 bases between the two germline ends. The CDR3 loop is CASSLDAFSNEQFF. The CDR3 region has the DNA TGTGCCAGCAGCCTGGACGCTTTTTCCAATGAGCAGTTCTTC. Full variable domain (remainder filled in from reference TRBV7-3 and TRBJ2-1): GAGVSQTPSNKVTEKGKYVELRCDPISGHTALYWYRQSLGQGPEFLIYFQGTGAADDSGLPNDRFFAVRPEGSVSTLKIQRTERGDSAVYLCASSLDAFSNEQFFGPGTRLTVL.

This clonotype was seen ten or more times. The V and J genes are TRBV12-3 or TRBV12-4 and TRBJ1-2; D remains ambiguous. Between the trimmed V and J ends, which lost 3 bases and 14 bases, there was a span of 19 bases. The CDR3 covers 13 residues. The CDR3 sequence: CASSFQPGSSKTF. The CDR3 region has the DNA TGTGCCAGCAGTTTCCAGCCGGGTTCGTCGAAAACCTTC.

This clonotype was found many times. J is TRBJ2-3 and V is TRBV7-9, with 10 bases lining up with TRBD1. The CDR3 covers 17 residues. The germline V gene encodes CDR1 SEHNR and CDR2 FQNEAQ (reference sequence). V lost 1 base and J lost 1; bases outside the gene matches: 5. The CDR3 bases are TGTGCCAGCAGCTTAGTAATTGGGACAGGGGGCACAGATACGCAGTATTTT. Translating it yields CASSLVIGTGGTDTQYF. Filled out from reference TRBV7-9 and TRBJ2-3, the complete variable domain reads DTGVSQNPRHKITKRGQNVTFRCDPISEHNRLYWYRQTLGQGPEFLTYFQNEAQLEKSRLLSDRFSAERPKGSFSTLEIQRTEQGDSAMYLCASSLVIGTGGTDTQYFGPGTRLTVL.

This clonotype appeared many times. This sequence joins TRBV11-2 and TRBJ2-5, with D maybe TRBD1 (6 bases). The germline gives CDR1 SGHAT, CDR2 FQNNGV. This CDR3 is 18 amino acids long. V was clipped by 5 bases and J by 1 base, with 23 bases between them. The DNA for the CDR3 is TGTGCCAGCAGCGGGACGAAAGGACAGTTCACAGTCCAAGAGACCCAGTACTTC. Translation: CASSGTKGQFTVQETQYF.

This clonotype was seen at least ten times. The chain combines TRBV6-5 with TRBJ2-7; unclear D gene. V gave up 7 bases and J gave up 6 bases, with 10 bases separating them. The CDR3 consists of 11 residues. The germline gives CDR1 MNHEY, CDR2 SVGAGI. The CDR3 protein is CASNYMGEQYF. The CDR3 DNA sequence: TGTGCCAGCAACTATATGGGCGAGCAGTACTTC.

This clonotype was detected ten times or more. The chain combines TRBV6-1 with TRBJ2-7; TRBD2 matches at 9 bases. Unmatched junction bases numbered 10, after V lost 10 bases and J lost 3 bases. CDR1 is MNHNS and CDR2 is SASEGT in the germline V gene. This CDR3 contains 14 residues. The CDR3 bases are TGTGCCACCTCCTCGAAAGCGGGGGGCTACGAGCAGTACTTC. It codes for CATSSKAGGYEQYF.

The rearrangement joins TRBV5-1 to TRBJ2-7; D is possibly TRBD1 or TRBD2 (5 bases each). This CDR3 spans 14 amino acids. The germline gives CDR1 SGHRS, CDR2 YFSETQ. Trimming cost V 2 bases and J 4 bases, with 13 bases left between them. The CDR3 protein is CASSFTGPWYEQYF. The CDR3 nucleotides read TGCGCCAGCAGCTTCACGGGGCCTTGGTACGAGCAGTACTTC. Using reference TRBV5-1 and TRBJ2-7 for the parts outside the CDR3, the full variable domain is KAGVTQTPRYLIKTRGQQVTLSCSPISGHRSVSWYQQTPGQGLQFLFEYFSETQRNKGNFPGRFSGRQFSNSRSEMNVSTLELGDSALYLCASSFTGPWYEQYFGPGTRLTVT.

This clonotype was counted many times. The chain employs TRBV20-1 and TRBJ2-3; 11 bases match TRBD1. CDR3 length equals 15 residues. The junction had 9 bases not matched to a gene; V was cut back by 5 bases and J by 5 bases. Germline loops: CDR1 DFQATT, CDR2 SNEGSKA (reference sequence). The CDR3 protein is CSASPRDRGGDTQYF. The CDR3 nucleotides read TGCAGTGCTTCGCCCCGGGACAGGGGGGGAGATACGCAGTATTTT.

The chain combines TRBV6-2 or TRBV6-3 with TRBJ1-2; D ambiguous. From germline, CDR1 is MNHEY and CDR2 SVGEGT. The V end lost 6 bases, the J end lost 4 bases, and 15 bases lay between the germline ends. This CDR3 contains 14 residues. The CDR3 bases are TGTGCCAGCAGCTATGAGACGGCTTCCTATGGCTACACCTTC. Protein product: CASSYETASYGYTF.